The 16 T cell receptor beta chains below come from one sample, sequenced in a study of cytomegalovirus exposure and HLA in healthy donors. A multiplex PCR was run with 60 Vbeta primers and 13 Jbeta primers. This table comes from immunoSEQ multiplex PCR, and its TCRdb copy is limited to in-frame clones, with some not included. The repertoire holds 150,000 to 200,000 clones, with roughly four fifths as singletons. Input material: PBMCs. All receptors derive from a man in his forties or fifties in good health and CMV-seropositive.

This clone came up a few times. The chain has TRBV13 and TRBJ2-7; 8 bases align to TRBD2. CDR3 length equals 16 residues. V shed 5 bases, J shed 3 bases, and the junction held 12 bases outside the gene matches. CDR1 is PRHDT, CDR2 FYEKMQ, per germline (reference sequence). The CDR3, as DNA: TGTGCCAGCAGCCCTCAGACCGGGGGGGGCCACTACGAGCAGTACTTC. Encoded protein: CASSPQTGGGHYEQYF. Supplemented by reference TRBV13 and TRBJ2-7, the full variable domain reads AAGVIQSPRHLIKEKRETATLKCYPIPRHDTVYWYQQGPGQDPQFLISFYEKMQSDKGSIPDRFSAQQFSDYHSELNMSSLELGDSALYFCASSPQTGGGHYEQYFGPGTRLTVT.

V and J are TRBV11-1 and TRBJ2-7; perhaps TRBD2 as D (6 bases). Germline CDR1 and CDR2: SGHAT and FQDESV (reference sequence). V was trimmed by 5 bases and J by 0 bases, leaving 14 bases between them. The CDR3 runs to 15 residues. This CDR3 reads CASSTGTLSSYEQYF. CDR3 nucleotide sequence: TGTGCCAGCAGCACCGGGACTTTGAGCTCCTACGAGCAGTACTTC.

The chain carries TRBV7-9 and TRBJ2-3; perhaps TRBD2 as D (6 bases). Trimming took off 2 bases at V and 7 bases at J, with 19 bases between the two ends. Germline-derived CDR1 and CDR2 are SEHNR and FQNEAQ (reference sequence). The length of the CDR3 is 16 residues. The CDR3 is CASSLLAGGWGNTQYF. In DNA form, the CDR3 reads TGTGCCAGCAGCTTATTGGCCGGGGGTTGGGGGAATACGCAGTATTTT. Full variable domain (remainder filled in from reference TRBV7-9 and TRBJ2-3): DTGVSQNPRHKITKRGQNVTFRCDPISEHNRLYWYRQTLGQGPEFLTYFQNEAQLEKSRLLSDRFSAERPKGSFSTLEIQRTEQGDSAMYLCASSLLAGGWGNTQYFGPGTRLTVL.

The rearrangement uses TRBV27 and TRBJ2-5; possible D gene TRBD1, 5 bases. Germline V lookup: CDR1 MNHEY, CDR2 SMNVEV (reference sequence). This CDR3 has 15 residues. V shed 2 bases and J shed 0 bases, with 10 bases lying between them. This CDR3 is CASSLTAGYQETQYF. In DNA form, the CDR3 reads TGTGCCAGCAGTTTAACGGCAGGGTACCAAGAGACCCAGTACTTC.

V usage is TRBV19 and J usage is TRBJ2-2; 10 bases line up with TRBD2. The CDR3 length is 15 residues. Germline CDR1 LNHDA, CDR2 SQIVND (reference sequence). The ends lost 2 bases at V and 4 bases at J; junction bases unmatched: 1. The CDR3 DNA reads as TGTGCCAGTAGTATACTAGCGGGGGCCACCGGGGAGCTGTTTTTT. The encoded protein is CASSILAGATGELFF.

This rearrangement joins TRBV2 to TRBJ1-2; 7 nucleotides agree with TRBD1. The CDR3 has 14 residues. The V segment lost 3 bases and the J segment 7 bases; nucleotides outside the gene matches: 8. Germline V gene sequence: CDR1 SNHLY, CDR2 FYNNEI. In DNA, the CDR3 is TGTGCCAGCAGTGACGACAGGGATATGGGTGGCTACACCTTC. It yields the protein CASSDDRDMGGYTF.

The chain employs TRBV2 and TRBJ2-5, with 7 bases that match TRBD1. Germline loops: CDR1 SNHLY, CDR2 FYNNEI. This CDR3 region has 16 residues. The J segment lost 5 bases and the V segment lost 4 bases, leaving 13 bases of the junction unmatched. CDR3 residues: CASSVLGTVFGETQYF. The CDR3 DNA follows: TGTGCCAGCAGTGTCTTGGGGACAGTCTTCGGGGAGACCCAGTACTTC.

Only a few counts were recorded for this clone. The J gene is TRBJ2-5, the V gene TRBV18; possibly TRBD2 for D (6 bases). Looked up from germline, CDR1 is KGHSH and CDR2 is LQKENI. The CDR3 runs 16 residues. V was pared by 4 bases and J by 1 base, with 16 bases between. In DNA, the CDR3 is TGTGCCAGCTCACGGGCGGGGACCGGAGGCCAAGAGACCCAGTACTTC. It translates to CASSRAGTGGQETQYF.

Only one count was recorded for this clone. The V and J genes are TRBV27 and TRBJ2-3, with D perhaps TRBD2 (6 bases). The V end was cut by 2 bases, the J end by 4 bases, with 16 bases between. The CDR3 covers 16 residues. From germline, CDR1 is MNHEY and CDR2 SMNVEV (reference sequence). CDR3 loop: CASSLNSDYGPDTQYF. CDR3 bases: TGTGCCAGCAGTTTAAACTCGGACTACGGACCAGATACGCAGTATTTT.

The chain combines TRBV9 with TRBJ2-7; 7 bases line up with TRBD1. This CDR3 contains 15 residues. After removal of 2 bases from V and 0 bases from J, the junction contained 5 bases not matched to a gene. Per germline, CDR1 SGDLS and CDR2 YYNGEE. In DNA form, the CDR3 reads TGTGCCAGCAGCGTCGGACAGGCTTTCTCCTACGAGCAGTACTTC. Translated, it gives CASSVGQAFSYEQYF.

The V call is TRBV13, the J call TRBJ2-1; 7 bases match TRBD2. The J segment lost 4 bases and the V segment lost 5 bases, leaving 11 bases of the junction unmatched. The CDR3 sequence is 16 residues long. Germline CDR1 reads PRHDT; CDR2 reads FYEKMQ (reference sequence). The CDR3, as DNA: TGTGCCAGCAGCCGGAGGTCGACTAGCCGATACAATGAGCAGTTCTTC. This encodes CASSRRSTSRYNEQFF.

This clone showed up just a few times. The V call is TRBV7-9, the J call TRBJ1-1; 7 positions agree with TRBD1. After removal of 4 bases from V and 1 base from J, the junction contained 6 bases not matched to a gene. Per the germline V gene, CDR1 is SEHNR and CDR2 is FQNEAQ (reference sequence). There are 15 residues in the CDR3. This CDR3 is CASSSPTGENTEAFF. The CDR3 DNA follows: TGTGCCAGCAGCTCTCCCACAGGGGAGAACACTGAAGCTTTCTTT. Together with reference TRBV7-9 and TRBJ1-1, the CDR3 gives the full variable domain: DTGVSQNPRHKITKRGQNVTFRCDPISEHNRLYWYRQTLGQGPEFLTYFQNEAQLEKSRLLSDRFSAERPKGSFSTLEIQRTEQGDSAMYLCASSSPTGENTEAFFGQGTRLTVV.

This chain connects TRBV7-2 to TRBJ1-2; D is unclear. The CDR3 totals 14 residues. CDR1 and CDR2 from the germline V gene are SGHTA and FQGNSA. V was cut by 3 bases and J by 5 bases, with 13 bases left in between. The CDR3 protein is CASSFNREVYGYTF. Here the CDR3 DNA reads TGTGCCAGCAGCTTCAACAGAGAAGTTTATGGCTACACCTTC.

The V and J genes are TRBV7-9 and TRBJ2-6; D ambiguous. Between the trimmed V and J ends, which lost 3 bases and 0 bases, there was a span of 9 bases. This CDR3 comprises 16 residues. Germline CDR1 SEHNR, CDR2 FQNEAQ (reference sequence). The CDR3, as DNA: TGTGCCAGCAGCTTCGTAGTTCGCTCTGGGGCCAACGTCCTGACTTTC. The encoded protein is CASSFVVRSGANVLTF.

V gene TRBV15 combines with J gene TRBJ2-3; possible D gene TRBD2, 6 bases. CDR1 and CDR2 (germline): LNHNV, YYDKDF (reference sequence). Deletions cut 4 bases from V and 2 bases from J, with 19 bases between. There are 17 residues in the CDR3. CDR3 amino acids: CATSTSVGGGVTDTQYF. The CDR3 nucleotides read TGTGCCACCAGCACTTCAGTGGGAGGTGGTGTCACAGATACGCAGTATTTT.

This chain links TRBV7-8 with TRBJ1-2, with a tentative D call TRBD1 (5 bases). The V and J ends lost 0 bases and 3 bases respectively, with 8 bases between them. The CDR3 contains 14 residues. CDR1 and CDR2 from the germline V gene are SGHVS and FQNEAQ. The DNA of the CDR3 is TGTGCCAGCAGCTTAGCGGGCAGGGACTATGGCTACACCTTC. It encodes CASSLAGRDYGYTF.